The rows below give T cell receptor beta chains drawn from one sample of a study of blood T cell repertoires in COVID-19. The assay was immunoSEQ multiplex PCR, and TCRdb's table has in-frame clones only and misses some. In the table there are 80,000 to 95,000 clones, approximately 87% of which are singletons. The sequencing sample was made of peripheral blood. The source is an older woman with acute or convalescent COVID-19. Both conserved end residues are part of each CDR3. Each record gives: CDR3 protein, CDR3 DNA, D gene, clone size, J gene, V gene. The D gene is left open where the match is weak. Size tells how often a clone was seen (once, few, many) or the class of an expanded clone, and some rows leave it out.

CDR3aa: CASSTSGLAIQETQYF; CDR3nt: TGTGCCAGCAGTACGAGTGGGCTAGCGATACAAGAGACCCAGTACTTC; d_gene: .; abundance: .; j_gene: TRBJ2-5; v_gene: TRBV27
CDR3aa: CASSLDRVDVNTGELFF; CDR3nt: TGTGCCAGCAGCTTAGACCGGGTCGATGTAAACACCGGGGAGCTGTTTTTT; d_gene: .; abundance: .; j_gene: TRBJ2-2; v_gene: TRBV11-2
CDR3aa: CASSLLLGNAGNTIYF; CDR3nt: TGTGCCAGCAGCCTACTCCTCGGGAACGCTGGAAACACCATATATTTT; d_gene: .; abundance: .; j_gene: TRBJ1-3; v_gene: TRBV28
CDR3aa: CASSENRSGNTIYF; CDR3nt: TGTGCCAGCAGTGAAAATCGCTCTGGAAACACCATATATTTT; d_gene: .; abundance: few; j_gene: TRBJ1-3; v_gene: TRBV6-1
CDR3aa: CASSLGGTSFETQYF; CDR3nt: TGTGCCAGCAGCTTAGGAGGGACTAGCTTCGAGACCCAGTACTTC; d_gene: TRBD2; abundance: .; j_gene: TRBJ2-5; v_gene: TRBV7-2
CDR3aa: CASSPTLAGNQETQYF; CDR3nt: TGTGCCAGCTCACCAACTCTAGCGGGGAACCAAGAGACCCAGTACTTC; d_gene: TRBD2; abundance: once; j_gene: TRBJ2-5; v_gene: TRBV18
CDR3aa: CASSLGSWGTVSGNEQFF; CDR3nt: TGTGCCAGCAGCTTGGGGAGTTGGGGGACTGTCTCCGGCAATGAGCAGTTCTTC; d_gene: .; abundance: .; j_gene: TRBJ2-1; v_gene: TRBV5-5
CDR3aa: CASSLTRASSTDTQYF; CDR3nt: TGCGCCAGCAGCTTGACGCGGGCCTCTAGCACAGATACGCAGTATTTT; d_gene: .; abundance: .; j_gene: TRBJ2-3; v_gene: TRBV5-1
CDR3aa: CASSMGQGPGYTF; CDR3nt: TGTGCCAGTAGTATGGGTCAGGGCCCTGGCTACACCTTC; d_gene: .; abundance: .; j_gene: TRBJ1-2; v_gene: TRBV19
CDR3aa: CASQPKATTGGAGELFF; CDR3nt: TGCGCCAGCCAGCCCAAGGCAACGACAGGGGGCGCCGGGGAGCTGTTTTTT; d_gene: TRBD1; abundance: .; j_gene: TRBJ2-2; v_gene: TRBV4-1
CDR3aa: CASSPGIGGRDTGELFF; CDR3nt: TGCGCCAGCAGCCCCGGTATTGGGGGCCGGGACACCGGGGAGCTGTTTTTT; d_gene: .; abundance: .; j_gene: TRBJ2-2; v_gene: TRBV4-1
CDR3aa: CASSSTGGREKLFF; CDR3nt: TGTGCCAGCAGCTCGACAGGGGGCCGTGAAAAACTGTTTTTT; d_gene: TRBD1; abundance: once; j_gene: TRBJ1-4; v_gene: TRBV7-9
CDR3aa: CASSLRVTDNTEAFF; CDR3nt: TGTGCCAGCAGCTTGAGGGTGACCGACAACACTGAAGCTTTCTTT; d_gene: .; abundance: .; j_gene: TRBJ1-1; v_gene: TRBV11-3
CDR3aa: CASSEGDRDTGELFF; CDR3nt: TGTGCCAGCAGTGAAGGGGACAGGGACACCGGGGAGCTGTTTTTT; d_gene: TRBD1; abundance: .; j_gene: TRBJ2-2; v_gene: TRBV25-1
CDR3aa: CASSPGAGGEAFF; CDR3nt: TGTGCCAGCAGTCCCGGGGCAGGGGGTGAAGCTTTCTTT; d_gene: TRBD1; abundance: few; j_gene: TRBJ1-1; v_gene: TRBV27
CDR3aa: CASSPRTGQATNEKLFF; CDR3nt: TGTGCCAGCAGCCCCCGGACCGGACAGGCAACTAATGAAAAACTGTTTTTT; d_gene: TRBD1; abundance: .; j_gene: TRBJ1-4; v_gene: TRBV14
CDR3aa: CASSSSANYGYTF; CDR3nt: TGTGCCAGCAGCTCGTCGGCTAACTATGGCTACACCTTC; d_gene: .; abundance: .; j_gene: TRBJ1-2; v_gene: TRBV11-3
CDR3aa: CASSFSGNTDTQYF; CDR3nt: TGTGCCAGCAGTTTCTCGGGGAACACAGATACGCAGTATTTT; d_gene: .; abundance: .; j_gene: TRBJ2-3; v_gene: TRBV27
CDR3aa: CASSIPDGRAETQYF; CDR3nt: TGTGCCAGTAGTATACCTGACGGCAGGGCAGAGACCCAGTACTTC; d_gene: .; abundance: .; j_gene: TRBJ2-5; v_gene: TRBV19
CDR3aa: CASKIRSLTEAFF; CDR3nt: TGTGCCAGCAAAATCCGGTCACTCACTGAAGCTTTCTTT; d_gene: .; abundance: .; j_gene: TRBJ1-1; v_gene: TRBV27
CDR3aa: CASSPGAGNTDTQYF; CDR3nt: TGTGCCAGCAGTCCCGGGGCGGGGAACACAGATACGCAGTATTTT; d_gene: .; abundance: .; j_gene: TRBJ2-3; v_gene: TRBV6-4
CDR3aa: CASSPGSREGGYTQYF; CDR3nt: TGTGCCAGCAGCCCTGGCAGCCGGGAGGGAGGTTATACGCAGTATTTT; d_gene: TRBD2; abundance: .; j_gene: TRBJ2-3; v_gene: TRBV7-2
CDR3aa: CASSLELGGTRTGELFF; CDR3nt: TGTGCCAGCAGCTTAGAGCTAGGCGGGACCCGCACCGGGGAGCTGTTTTTT; d_gene: .; abundance: .; j_gene: TRBJ2-2; v_gene: TRBV7-2
CDR3aa: CASSVSDRNYGYTF; CDR3nt: TGTGCCAGCAGCGTAAGCGACAGGAACTATGGCTACACCTTC; d_gene: .; abundance: .; j_gene: TRBJ1-2; v_gene: TRBV9
CDR3aa: CASSQDRGTGMPGELFF; CDR3nt: TGCGCCAGCAGCCAAGATCGTGGGACAGGGATGCCCGGGGAGCTGTTTTTT; d_gene: TRBD1; abundance: .; j_gene: TRBJ2-2; v_gene: TRBV4-1
CDR3aa: CASNMLGGQARSEQFF; CDR3nt: TGTGCCAGCAACATGCTGGGCGGGCAGGCCCGGAGTGAGCAGTTCTTC; d_gene: .; abundance: .; j_gene: TRBJ2-1; v_gene: TRBV27
CDR3aa: CASSPQLAGAYNEQFF; CDR3nt: TGTGCCAGCTCACCCCAACTAGCGGGGGCTTACAATGAGCAGTTCTTC; d_gene: TRBD2; abundance: .; j_gene: TRBJ2-1; v_gene: TRBV18
CDR3aa: CASSLAANTEAFF; CDR3nt: TGTGCCAGCAGCTTAGCGGCGAACACTGAAGCTTTCTTT; d_gene: .; abundance: .; j_gene: TRBJ1-1; v_gene: TRBV7-9
CDR3aa: CASSYRENQPQHF; CDR3nt: TGTGCCAGCAGTTACAGGGAGAATCAGCCCCAGCATTTT; d_gene: .; abundance: .; j_gene: TRBJ1-5; v_gene: TRBV6-5
CDR3aa: CASSMETSAGGETQYF; CDR3nt: TGTGCCAGCAGTATGGAGACTAGCGCGGGGGGCGAGACCCAGTACTTC; d_gene: TRBD2; abundance: .; j_gene: TRBJ2-5; v_gene: TRBV28
CDR3aa: CASSLGTSTSQPQHF; CDR3nt: TGCGCCAGCAGCTTAGGGACTTCAACAAGCCAGCCCCAGCATTTT; d_gene: .; abundance: .; j_gene: TRBJ1-5; v_gene: TRBV5-1
CDR3aa: CASSLGGSANTGELFF; CDR3nt: TGTGCCAGCAGCTTGGGTGGCAGCGCGAACACCGGGGAGCTGTTTTTT; d_gene: .; abundance: once; j_gene: TRBJ2-2; v_gene: TRBV5-4
CDR3aa: CSVEEGDRGGYTF; CDR3nt: TGCAGCGTTGAAGAGGGGGACAGGGGCGGCTACACCTTC; d_gene: TRBD1; abundance: once; j_gene: TRBJ1-2; v_gene: TRBV29-1
CDR3aa: CASSNRGYNTEAFF; CDR3nt: TGTGCCAGCAGTAACAGAGGGTATAACACTGAAGCTTTCTTT; d_gene: .; abundance: .; j_gene: TRBJ1-1; v_gene: TRBV6-5
CDR3aa: CASSLRDRTDQPQHF; CDR3nt: TGTGCCAGCAGTTTACGGGACAGGACCGATCAGCCCCAGCATTTT; d_gene: TRBD1; abundance: few; j_gene: TRBJ1-5; v_gene: TRBV28
CDR3aa: CASSQDQVGQGARQPQHF; CDR3nt: TGCGCCAGCAGCCAAGATCAAGTGGGACAGGGGGCGAGACAGCCCCAGCATTTT; d_gene: TRBD1; abundance: .; j_gene: TRBJ1-5; v_gene: TRBV4-1
CDR3aa: CATFRGHGYTF; CDR3nt: TGTGCCACCTTCAGGGGGCATGGCTACACCTTC; d_gene: TRBD1; abundance: .; j_gene: TRBJ1-2; v_gene: TRBV25-1
CDR3aa: CASSDRQASYNEQFF; CDR3nt: TGTGCCAGCAGTGACCGACAGGCCTCCTACAATGAGCAGTTCTTC; d_gene: .; abundance: .; j_gene: TRBJ2-1; v_gene: TRBV6-1
CDR3aa: CASSIQGSGPAQFF; CDR3nt: TGTGCCAGCAGCATACAGGGTTCGGGACCCGCGCAGTTCTTC; d_gene: .; abundance: .; j_gene: TRBJ2-1; v_gene: TRBV3-1/TRBV3-2
CDR3aa: CASITGTGRSSGNTIYF; CDR3nt: TGTGCCAGCATTACCGGGACAGGGCGTTCTTCTGGAAACACCATATATTTT; d_gene: TRBD1; abundance: .; j_gene: TRBJ1-3; v_gene: TRBV2
CDR3aa: CASSDSRGRGYGYTF; CDR3nt: TGTGCCAGCAGTGACTCCAGGGGTCGCGGCTATGGCTACACCTTC; d_gene: .; abundance: .; j_gene: TRBJ1-2; v_gene: TRBV6-5
CDR3aa: CASTRLTSTDTQYF; CDR3nt: TGTGCCAGCACCCGCTTGACTAGCACAGATACGCAGTATTTT; d_gene: .; abundance: few; j_gene: TRBJ2-3; v_gene: TRBV27
CDR3aa: CSASGHGGNQPQHF; CDR3nt: TGCAGTGCTAGTGGCCACGGGGGCAATCAGCCCCAGCATTTT; d_gene: .; abundance: .; j_gene: TRBJ1-5; v_gene: TRBV20-1
CDR3aa: CASSARQGTNEKLFF; CDR3nt: TGTGCCAGTAGTGCACGACAGGGGACTAATGAAAAACTGTTTTTT; d_gene: TRBD1; abundance: .; j_gene: TRBJ1-4; v_gene: TRBV19
CDR3aa: CASSRATPGFGNEQFF; CDR3nt: TGTGCCAGCAGCCGTGCTACTCCCGGTTTTGGCAATGAGCAGTTCTTC; d_gene: .; abundance: once; j_gene: TRBJ2-1; v_gene: TRBV5-4
CDR3aa: CASSFPPLGLSYNEQFF; CDR3nt: TGTGCCAGCAGCTTCCCTCCCCTAGGCCTCTCCTACAATGAGCAGTTCTTC; d_gene: .; abundance: .; j_gene: TRBJ2-1; v_gene: TRBV7-9
CDR3aa: CASTRTGGGSEAFF; CDR3nt: TGTGCCAGCACTCGGACAGGGGGCGGGTCTGAAGCTTTCTTT; d_gene: TRBD1; abundance: .; j_gene: TRBJ1-1; v_gene: TRBV25-1
CDR3aa: CAIRMGAGMNTEAFF; CDR3nt: TGTGCCATCAGAATGGGGGCTGGGATGAACACTGAAGCTTTCTTT; d_gene: .; abundance: .; j_gene: TRBJ1-1; v_gene: TRBV10-3
CDR3aa: CASSHGTGMNTEAFF; CDR3nt: TGCGCCAGCAGTCACGGGACAGGGATGAACACTGAAGCTTTCTTT; d_gene: TRBD1; abundance: .; j_gene: TRBJ1-1; v_gene: TRBV5-1
CDR3aa: CTSSHKNYGYTF; CDR3nt: TGCACCAGCAGCCACAAAAACTATGGCTACACCTTC; d_gene: .; abundance: .; j_gene: TRBJ1-2; v_gene: TRBV1
CDR3aa: CASSAAMAVTEAFF; CDR3nt: TGTGCCAGCAGCGCTGCAATGGCGGTGACTGAAGCTTTCTTT; d_gene: .; abundance: .; j_gene: TRBJ1-1; v_gene: TRBV11-2
CDR3aa: CATADRDNSPLHF; CDR3nt: TGTGCCACCGCAGACCGGGATAATTCACCCCTCCACTTT; d_gene: .; abundance: .; j_gene: TRBJ1-6; v_gene: TRBV6-5
CDR3aa: CASSYPWVRGSGQPQHF; CDR3nt: TGTGCCAGCAGTTACCCATGGGTGCGGGGATCGGGTCAGCCCCAGCATTTT; d_gene: .; abundance: .; j_gene: TRBJ1-5; v_gene: TRBV6-2/TRBV6-3
CDR3aa: CASSPGGAHGYTF; CDR3nt: TGTGCCAGCAGTCCCGGCGGGGCCCATGGCTACACCTTC; d_gene: .; abundance: once; j_gene: TRBJ1-2; v_gene: TRBV6-6